Reported below is one T cell receptor (beta chain). This clonotype was seen many times. Its antigen is currently not known. It has no much larger one-base neighbor in the sample; base qualities were not kept. CDR1 and CDR2 (LNHNV, YYDKDF) derive from the germline V gene (reference sequence). V ends up 3 bases short and J 2 bases short, with an unmatched junction base count of 9. From cysteine to phenylalanine, the CDR3 is 17 amino acids long. Only the CDR3 DNA stays, 51 bases, in frame from base 1. The sample originates from a study of regulatory T cells in long-lasting Graves disease (dated by TCRdb to the early 2020s). A note on the overall study: Persistent Graves' disease was defined as persistently positive TSH receptor autoantibodies together with antithyroid drug treatment for over 5 years. Peripheral blood TCR sequencing and RNA sequencing compared persistent Graves' disease patients with newly diagnosed Graves' disease patients. The study took place in China and was registered as a clinical trial. A total of roughly 33 samples underwent TCR sequencing: about 13 from persistent and about 20 from newly diagnosed Graves' disease patients. In the clinical cohort, patients with persistent Graves' disease had used antithyroid drugs for an average of about 10.3 years.

Beyond this particular receptor, the publication reports: Persistent disease showed preferential use of TRBV28, TRBJ1-2 and TRBJ2-5, whereas newly diagnosed disease favored TRBV20-1 and TRBJ2-1. Sequencing and analysis were limited to the TCR beta chain. Only peripheral blood was studied, because thyroid tissue, the primary lesion, was inaccessible. The authors noted that the small sample size was a limitation that may lower accuracy. Persistent patients shared more public clonotypes among themselves (2,741) than newly diagnosed patients did (roughly 920). Compared with newly diagnosed patients, persistent Graves' disease patients had lower TCR Shannon entropy and fewer highly expanded clones, which suggests clonal expansion.

The library was produced with multiplex PCR. TCRdb shows the sequencer as Illumina HiSeq 4000. To build TCR beta libraries, CDR3 regions were amplified by Arm-PCR using iRepertoire HTBI primers. Before sequencing, the PCR products underwent gel purification. As for the original processing: A total of roughly 58 TRBV and 14 TRBJ segments were identified across samples and were used for gene usage analysis of CDR3 amino acid clonotypes. COPE and FqMerger were used to merge the filtered high-quality paired reads into contigs. Contigs were aligned with BLAST to IMGT TRBV, TRBD and TRBJ reference genes, and CDR3 was defined per IMGT. Any clonotype with a frequency above 0.1% was classified as a highly expanded clone. Shannon entropy served as the measure of repertoire diversity, while the Gini coefficient captured V-J evenness. A clonotype was considered public if more than one individual shared it. TCRdb's own reprocessing of the public reads used fastp at Q25 and MiXCR and kept productive beta chains. CDR3 protein duplicates are merged, each entry listing the most common genes and DNA. The V and J calls, along with clone size, are taken from TCRdb and not from the paper's own processing. Across this sample there are about 430,000 distinct CDR3 sequences, with 21% seen only once. The ten largest clones add up to over 11% of the sample.

The meaning of the sample's time point label: persistent/refractory GD, antithyroid drugs over 5 years with positive TRAb. RNA was extracted from PBMCs in TRIzol for both TCR sequencing and RNA sequencing. The diagnosis of Graves' disease followed American Thyroid Association guidelines. Recruitment of patients was carried out at an endocrinology department in Xi'an, China. From each patient, approximately 10 milliliters of peripheral blood was collected into an EDTA anticoagulant tube. Ficoll Paque Plus density gradient separation was used to isolate PBMCs, and no further T cell sorting was done. An Agilent 2100 Bioanalyzer and agarose gel were used to check RNA quality, and a NanoDrop 2000 was used to measure RNA concentration.

The starting material was peripheral blood mononuclear cells (PBMCs), obtained when the disease was refractory, from a patient treated with antithyroid drugs. This chain is built from TRBV15 and TRBJ1-5; TRBD1 agrees with 8 junctional bases. The origin of this receptor is a female donor with Graves disease. This receptor carries the CDR3 CATSSAIGQGGNQPQHF. At the DNA level, the sequence is TGTGCCACCAGCAGCGCAATCGGACAGGGAGGCAATCAGCCCCAGCATTTT.